This record covers a single TCR beta chain. Its matching antigen is unknown. The method was immunoSEQ multiplex PCR; TCRdb's version includes in-frame clones alone and lacks a portion of them. The table lists around 73,000 clones, around 90% of them singletons, with 0.4% to 0.65% in the top ten. V lost 2 bases to trimming and J lost 6 bases; unmatched junction nucleotides: 7. The germline V gene has CDR1 LNHNV and CDR2 YYDKDF (reference sequence). The CDR3 is made up of 16 amino acids. This specimen comes from a study of OX40 agonist ivuxolimab in advanced cancers. Study findings and constraints: In the expanded peripheral T cells, antigen specificity was never determined.

This receptor was taken from an adult with an advanced solid tumor such as melanoma, head and neck, liver or kidney cancer. Sequencing used CD4+ or CD8+ T cells sorted from blood, obtained in a trial of the OX40 agonist ivuxolimab. The chain carries TRBV15 and TRBJ2-1; the match to TRBD2 covers 10 bases. CDR3: CATSRYGIAGGNEQFF. CDR3 sequence (DNA): TGTGCCACCAGCAGATATGGGATAGCGGGAGGCAATGAGCAGTTCTTC.